This T cell receptor (beta chain) was identified during a study of control samples from healthy donors and cancer patients. V lost 8 bases, J lost 0 bases, and 13 bases stayed unmatched. This CDR3 is built from 16 residues. Looked up from germline, CDR1 is MNHNS and CDR2 is SASEGT. Profiled with immunoSEQ multiplex PCR; TCRdb holds only in-frame clones, not every one. Among about 190,000 clones, over 80% were seen once, and the ten largest hold 1.8%. The sequence derives from a man aged 25-45 years in good health. The gene calls are TRBV6-1 and TRBJ2-7; 7 bases agree with TRBD2. The sample consisted of blood. The CDR3 is CASGEAGRGSSYEQYF. In DNA, the CDR3 is TGTGCCAGCGGGGAAGCGGGGCGGGGGAGCTCCTACGAGCAGTACTTC.